The 22 T cell receptor beta chains in this list originate from one sample, sequenced in a study of OX40 agonist ivuxolimab in advanced cancers. Preparation of the library involved the immunoSEQ multiplex PCR assay. The source is immuneACCESS, and TCRdb retained only in-frame sequences with V and J called. Part of the clones is not carried over; for the studies checked, unresolved V genes explain less than half of this, and the remainder is unexplained. This sample is represented by tens of thousands of clones; 88% of them were singletons. Less than 0.75% of the sample goes to the ten largest clones. The sequencing used CD4+ or CD8+ T cells sorted from blood, collected in a trial of the OX40 agonist ivuxolimab. These receptors came from an adult with an advanced solid tumor such as melanoma, head and neck, liver or kidney cancer.

This clone was found a few times. This sequence joins TRBV29-1 and TRBJ1-2, with TRBD1 as a possible D gene (5 bases). This CDR3 contains 15 residues. V was cut by 1 base and J by 4 bases, with 16 bases left in between. CDR1 is SQVTM, CDR2 ANQGSEA, per germline. CDR3 in amino acids: CSVEGLRPGPYGYTF. Written as DNA, the CDR3 is TGCAGCGTTGAAGGGTTACGTCCAGGGCCCTATGGCTACACCTTC.

This clone was seen a handful of times. The V call is TRBV5-1, the J call TRBJ2-3; D may match TRBD1 or TRBD2 (6 bases each). V was clipped by 1 base and J by 1 base, with 10 bases between them. The germline V gene encodes CDR1 SGHRS and CDR2 YFSETQ. CDR3 size: 15 residues. The chain's CDR3 is CASSLMGGGTDTQYF. The CDR3, as DNA: TGCGCCAGCAGCTTGATGGGGGGCGGCACAGATACGCAGTATTTT.

J is TRBJ1-1 and V is TRBV7-9, with TRBD1 as a possible D gene (6 bases). Trimming pared 2 bases from V and 2 bases from J, leaving 15 bases between. CDR3 length equals 16 residues. Germline V CDR1 and CDR2: SEHNR, FQNEAQ (reference sequence). The CDR3 reads CASSLTGTHLNTEAFF. DNA of the CDR3: TGTGCCAGCAGCTTAACAGGGACACATCTTAACACTGAAGCTTTCTTT.

This clone has just one count. The chain recombines TRBV7-2 with TRBJ2-2, with TRBD2 matching over 9 bases. The CDR3 is made up of 17 amino acids. Germline assignment: CDR1 SGHTA and CDR2 FQGNSA. Trimming at V came to 5 bases and at J to 4 bases, leaving 11 bases not matched to a gene. CDR3 in DNA: TGTGCCAGCAGCCCCAGGGGCGGGAGGGCCCCCACCGGGGAGCTGTTTTTT. Translating it yields CASSPRGGRAPTGELFF.

This clone appeared a few times. The chain uses TRBV28 and TRBJ2-7, with TRBD2 matching 15 bases. Trimming cost V 3 bases and J 6 bases; bases outside gene matches: 6. CDR1 is MDHEN and CDR2 is SYDVKM in the germline V gene. There are 16 residues in the CDR3. The CDR3 region is CASSLGWGLAGGEQYF. CDR3 DNA sequence: TGTGCCAGCAGTTTGGGCTGGGGACTAGCGGGAGGCGAGCAGTACTTC.

This clone was seen a single time. The rearrangement links TRBV7-8 to TRBJ2-5; 7 positions match TRBD1. The J call may not be correct, given that the DNA end is closer to TRBJ2-7. The germline V gene encodes CDR1 SGHVS and CDR2 FQNEAQ. This CDR3 comprises 15 residues. CDR3: CASSPRTGSSYEQYF. The CDR3 nucleotides read TGTGCCAGCAGCCCTCGGACAGGCAGCTCCTACGAGCAGTACTTC.

V gene TRBV11-1 combines with J gene TRBJ2-3; TRBD2 matches at 12 bases. This CDR3 is 16 amino acids long. Per the germline V gene, CDR1 is SGHAT and CDR2 is FQDESV (reference sequence). V lost 1 base and J lost 9; bases outside the gene matches: 8. This CDR3 is CASSLGGGLAGGTQYF. CDR3 nucleotides: TGTGCCAGCAGCTTAGGCGGAGGGCTAGCGGGGGGGACGCAGTATTTT.

V is TRBV5-4 and J is TRBJ2-1, with 7 bases fitting TRBD2. CDR3 length equals 15 residues. J was trimmed by 7 bases and V by 4 bases; bases with no gene match: 11. Per germline, CDR1 SGHNT and CDR2 YYREEE (reference sequence). The CDR3 reads CASSRPGLPLNEQFF. CDR3 DNA sequence: TGTGCCAGCAGCCGGCCGGGACTACCCCTGAATGAGCAGTTCTTC.

V gene TRBV6-5 combines with J gene TRBJ2-1; TRBD2 matches at 8 bases. V shed 0 bases and J 10 bases; nucleotides not matched to a gene: 11. Germline V gene data show CDR1 as MNHEY and CDR2 as SVGAGI. This CDR3 is 16 amino acids long. CDR3: CASSYSRSSGWGEQFF. The CDR3 coding sequence is TGTGCCAGCAGTTACTCACGGTCTAGCGGGTGGGGAGAGCAGTTCTTC.

The V call is TRBV9, the J call TRBJ2-3; no definite D call. Germline assignment: CDR1 SGDLS and CDR2 YYNGEE. The CDR3 runs to 15 residues. V lost 0 bases and J lost 0, with 8 bases in between. The DNA for the CDR3 is TGTGCCAGCAGCGTAGGGAGCGCCAGCACAGATACGCAGTATTTT. This gives the protein CASSVGSASTDTQYF.

This sequence joins TRBV18 and TRBJ2-6; no reliable D call. V shed 3 bases and J shed 4 bases, with 7 bases lying between them. Germline CDR1 KGHSH, CDR2 LQKENI. This CDR3 has 14 amino acids. CDR3 protein: CASSPRAGANVLTF. The CDR3 DNA is TGTGCCAGCTCACCTAGGGCGGGGGCCAACGTCCTGACTTTC.

CDR3: CASSLQVDTGELFF. The CDR3 region has the DNA TGCGCCAGCAGCTTGCAGGTAGACACCGGGGAGCTGTTTTTT. The V call is TRBV5-1, the J call TRBJ2-2; no definite D call. Germline CDR1 SGHRS, CDR2 YFSETQ. The CDR3 is 14 amino acids. Trimming removed 1 base from V and 3 bases from J, with 7 bases in between.

This sequence joins TRBV5-1 and TRBJ2-5; 9 bases line up with TRBD2. Trimming at V came to 3 bases and at J to 4 bases, leaving 7 bases not matched to a gene. This CDR3 is 15 amino acids long. Germline CDR1 reads SGHRS; CDR2 reads YFSETQ. The CDR3 coding sequence is TGCGCCAGCAGCTCCAACACAGCGGGAGGAGAGACCCAGTACTTC. Amino acid sequence: CASSSNTAGGETQYF.

The genes are TRBV30 and TRBJ2-6, with TRBD2 identical over 12 bases. The trim removed 1 base at V and 0 bases at J, leaving 10 bases unmatched. The CDR3 covers 20 residues. Germline V CDR1 and CDR2: GTSNPN, SVGIG (reference sequence). The CDR3 nucleotides read TGTGCCTGGAGTGGGAGGACACTAGCGGGAGGATCCTCTGGGGCCAACGTCCTGACTTTC. Translated: CAWSGRTLAGGSSGANVLTF.

This chain joins TRBV5-1 and TRBJ1-1; 7 nucleotides match TRBD1. Losses at the gene ends were 2 bases for V and 7 bases for J; bases not matched to a gene: 2. Germline lookup yields CDR1 SGHRS and CDR2 YFSETQ. The CDR3 contains 12 residues. For the CDR3, the DNA is TGCGCCAGCAGCTTAACAGGGGTTGAAGCTTTCTTT. Amino acid sequence: CASSLTGVEAFF.

V usage is TRBV5-1 and J usage is TRBJ2-5; D is unclear. The end of the DNA is better explained by TRBJ2-7, so the J call may be wrong. The CDR3 has 12 residues. Germline CDR1 and CDR2: SGHRS and YFSETQ. CDR3 in amino acids: CASSSTLYEQYF. DNA of the CDR3: TGCGCCAGCAGCTCAACCCTTTACGAGCAGTACTTC.

This chain connects TRBV11-2 to TRBJ2-1; no definite D call. Germline CDR1 is SGHAT and CDR2 is FQNNGV. Trimming took 2 bases from V and 10 from J, leaving 24 bases between them. This CDR3 region has 17 residues. The CDR3: CASSLLQISPIFPEQFF. The CDR3 DNA reads TGTGCCAGCAGCTTACTCCAAATCTCCCCAATTTTTCCGGAGCAGTTCTTC.

The chain links TRBV25-1 to TRBJ1-4; D is unresolved. The CDR3 runs to 12 residues. V gave up 6 bases and J gave up 4 bases, with 6 bases separating them. Germline V gene sequence: CDR1 MGHDK, CDR2 SYGVNS. The CDR3 nucleotides read TGTGCCAGCAGCTTGGATAATGAAAAACTGTTTTTT. As protein: CASSLDNEKLFF.

The rearrangement uses TRBV11-2 and TRBJ2-2; TRBD2 matches at 9 bases. Germline CDR1 SGHAT, CDR2 FQNNGV. The CDR3 totals 14 residues. Unmatched junction bases numbered 5, after V lost 5 bases and J lost 7 bases. The chain's CDR3 is CASSMTSGIGELFF. The DNA of the CDR3 is TGTGCCAGCAGCATGACTAGCGGTATCGGGGAGCTGTTTTTT.

CDR3 amino acids: CASSFGIGSGTGGGHEQFF. The CDR3 DNA sequence: TGTGCCAGCAGCTTCGGGATTGGGTCCGGGACAGGGGGAGGCCATGAGCAGTTCTTC. The chain recombines TRBV7-3 with TRBJ2-1, with 11 bases fitting TRBD1. Germline CDR1 reads SGHTA; CDR2 reads FQGTGA. V shed 3 bases, J shed 8 bases, and the junction held 18 bases outside the gene matches. This CDR3 contains 19 residues.

A word on this clone: Other DNA sequences from this sample encode an identical CDR3 as well. J is TRBJ1-2 and V is TRBV6-1; D unclear. The CDR3 is 14 amino acids. Trimming shortened V by 1 base and J by 4 bases, and 10 bases separated the two germline ends. CDR1 and CDR2 from the germline V gene are MNHNS and SASEGT. The CDR3 loop is CASSEGVGIYGYTF. CDR3 bases: TGTGCCAGCAGTGAAGGAGTAGGGATCTATGGCTACACCTTC.

The rearrangement joins TRBV11-2 to TRBJ2-5; D could derive from TRBD1 or TRBD2 (5 bases each). This CDR3 is built from 14 residues. The V gene lost 5 bases and the J gene lost 5 bases, with 15 bases spanning the gap. Germline V gene lookup returns CDR1 SGHAT and CDR2 FQNNGV. The CDR3 here is CASSAGTRIETQYF. Written as DNA, the CDR3 is TGTGCCAGCAGCGCCGGGACCCGAATTGAGACCCAGTACTTC.